The sample holds a few counts of the clone carrying this TCR beta chain. Through a sample-barcoded 5' primer and a J-beta primer mix, a second PCR was run for roughly 7 to 12 cycles. The template-switch adaptor was a 5' adaptor with 12 random nucleotides. It tagged each cDNA molecule. TCRdb processed the 5' RACE reads anew with MiXCR; each CDR3 protein has one entry. The sample holds some 1.6 million distinct CDR3 sequences, around 35% seen once. Caucasian individuals from Russia who were healthy and aged about 6 to 95 acted as donors. The source of the sample is a study of blood T cells in healthy people across ages. V lost 1 base and J lost 5; bases outside the gene matches: 17. The CDR3 has 19 residues. Germline loops: CDR1 SGHNT, CDR2 YYREEE (reference sequence).

This TCR was recovered from a woman younger than 45 in good health. J is TRBJ2-5 and V is TRBV5-4, with 10 bases aligning to TRBD2. Sequencing was carried out using blood. DNA for the CDR3: TGTGCCAGCAGCTTGACCGATGGGGGGCGCCTAGCGGGAGTTGAGACCCAGTACTTC. Translating gives CASSLTDGGRLAGVETQYF. The full variable domain, with the rest looked up from reference TRBV5-4 and TRBJ2-5, is ETGVTQSPTHLIKTRGQQVTLRCSSQSGHNTVSWYQQALGQGPQFIFQYYREEENGRGNFPPRFSGLQFPNYSSELNVNALELDDSALYLCASSLTDGGRLAGVETQYFGPGTRLLVL.